These T cell receptor beta chains were read from a single sample in a study of technical replicates of blood from a handful of donors. Sequencing used immunoSEQ multiplex PCR; TCRdb keeps in-frame clones, though not all of them. The sample has approximately 75,000 clones; around 97% are singletons. The specimen sequenced was T cells isolated from PBMCs. The receptors stem from a human donor in good health. The CDR3 runs from the conserved cysteine through the conserved F or W. A D gene is named only where the DNA matches it firmly. Some rows have no size entry. The others give once, few or many, or a class for an expanded clone.

cdr3_aa cdr3_nt j_call clone_size d_call v_call
CASSLSTGHNQPQHF TGTGCCAGCAGTTTATCCACAGGGCACAATCAGCCCCAGCATTTT TRBJ1-5 NA NA TRBV28
CASRRKGAVWTEAFF TGTGCCAGCAGAAGGAAGGGGGCGGTCTGGACTGAAGCTTTCTTT TRBJ1-1 NA TRBD1 TRBV6-5
CASSTAGGNQPQHF TGTGCCAGCAGCACCGCGGGGGGCAATCAGCCCCAGCATTTT TRBJ1-5 once NA TRBV7-2
CASSLIRGEQYF TGTGCCAGCAGCTTAATCCGGGGCGAGCAGTACTTC TRBJ2-7 NA NA TRBV7-3
CASSFFGQGAPAGELFF TGTGCCAGCAGTTTCTTCGGACAGGGGGCGCCGGCCGGGGAGCTGTTTTTT TRBJ2-2 NA TRBD1 TRBV27
CASSFRVRETQYF TGTGCCAGCAGCTTCAGGGTGCGAGAGACCCAGTACTTC TRBJ2-5 NA NA TRBV7-6
CASSVQGINSPLHF TGTGCCAGCAGCGTACAGGGGATTAATTCACCCCTCCACTTT TRBJ1-6 NA NA TRBV9
CAIQEGTRSPDTQYF TGTGCCATCCAAGAGGGGACTAGGTCCCCAGATACGCAGTATTTT TRBJ2-3 NA TRBD2 TRBV10-3
CASSEPGLAVYEQYF TGTGCCAGCAGTGAACCGGGACTAGCGGTCTACGAGCAGTACTTC TRBJ2-7 NA TRBD2 TRBV25-1
CASSLNVDRREQYF TGTGCCAGCAGTTTAAATGTCGACAGACGAGAGCAGTACTTC TRBJ2-7 NA NA TRBV27
CASKGQGTTEAFF TGCGCCAGCAAGGGACAGGGAACGACTGAAGCTTTCTTT TRBJ1-1 NA TRBD1 TRBV4-1
CASSDAGQASNQPQHF TGTGCCAGTAGCGACGCGGGACAGGCTAGCAATCAGCCCCAGCATTTT TRBJ1-5 NA TRBD1 TRBV19
CASSPASGLQETQYF TGCGCCAGCAGCCCAGCTAGCGGGTTACAAGAGACCCAGTACTTC TRBJ2-5 NA TRBD2 TRBV4-1
CASRTTGTGGYGYTF TGTGCCAGCAGAACCACCGGGACAGGGGGCTATGGCTACACCTTC TRBJ1-2 NA TRBD1 TRBV28
CAISGRAEGLRIYEQYF TGTGCCATCTCGGGCCGGGCGGAGGGCCTTCGGATATACGAGCAGTACTTC TRBJ2-7 once NA TRBV10-3
CASSLGTSGSYEQYF TGTGCCAGCAGCTTGGGGACTAGCGGGAGCTACGAGCAGTACTTC TRBJ2-7 NA TRBD2 TRBV5-4
CASSPRTSGENNEQFF TGCGCCAGCAGCCCTAGGACTAGCGGGGAGAACAATGAGCAGTTCTTC TRBJ2-1 NA TRBD2 TRBV5-1
CASSRGQVPYEQYF TGTGCCAGCAGCCGGGGACAGGTCCCCTACGAGCAGTACTTC TRBJ2-7 NA TRBD1 TRBV6-6
CASSQRDSSSGLGYGYTF TGCGCCAGCAGCCAAAGGGATTCGAGCAGCGGGCTGGGATATGGCTACACCTTC TRBJ1-2 NA NA TRBV4-1
CASSPNRFNYGYTF TGTGCCAGCAGCCCGAACAGGTTTAACTATGGCTACACCTTC TRBJ1-2 NA NA TRBV6-5
CASSYSRGLNSPLHF TGTGCCAGCAGTTACTCGCGAGGGTTAAATTCACCCCTCCACTTT TRBJ1-6 NA NA TRBV6-5
CASSLEWGANEKLFF TGCGCCAGCAGCTTGGAATGGGGGGCTAATGAAAAACTGTTTTTT TRBJ1-4 NA NA TRBV5-1
CASSQGLAVDEQFF TGCGCCAGCAGCCAAGGACTAGCGGTGGATGAGCAGTTCTTC TRBJ2-1 NA TRBD2 TRBV4-1
CASSLVSGTEAFF TGTGCCAGCAGCTTGGTATCAGGCACTGAAGCTTTCTTT TRBJ1-1 NA NA TRBV5-4
CASSFSGQKNIQYF TGTGCCAGCAGCTTTAGTGGACAGAAAAACATTCAGTACTTC TRBJ2-4 NA NA TRBV7-9
CASSWAPMTSGSYEQYF TGTGCCAGCAGCTGGGCTCCTATGACTAGCGGGAGCTACGAGCAGTACTTC TRBJ2-7 NA TRBD2 TRBV5-4
CASSPGQGDRPQHF TGTGCCAGCAGCCCAGGACAGGGCGACCGGCCCCAGCATTTT TRBJ1-5 few TRBD1 TRBV5-5
CSVQRASSGGYQETQYF TGCAGCGTCCAAAGAGCCAGTAGCGGGGGCTACCAAGAGACCCAGTACTTC TRBJ2-5 NA TRBD2 TRBV29-1
CASSQGLAGGNEQFF TGTGCCAGCAGCCAGGGACTAGCGGGAGGCAATGAGCAGTTCTTC TRBJ2-1 NA TRBD2 TRBV7-7
CASSLSARSMNTEAFF TGTGCCAGCAGCTTATCCGCCCGGAGCATGAACACTGAAGCTTTCTTT TRBJ1-1 NA NA TRBV11-3
CASSPMQATHDTQYF TGTGCCAGCTCACCAATGCAGGCAACACACGATACGCAGTATTTT TRBJ2-3 NA NA TRBV18
CASSYKAGGLVETQYF TGTGCCAGCAGTTACAAAGCGGGAGGGCTCGTGGAGACCCAGTACTTC TRBJ2-5 NA TRBD2 TRBV6-5
CAWSAQTDTQYF TGTGCCTGGAGTGCCCAGACAGATACGCAGTATTTT TRBJ2-3 NA NA TRBV30
CAWSVLVGADTEAFF TGTGCCTGGAGTGTACTGGTGGGGGCGGACACTGAAGCTTTCTTT TRBJ1-1 NA NA TRBV30
CASSLLGTGGDHGQYF TGTGCCAGCAGCTTATTAGGAACAGGGGGAGACCACGGGCAGTACTTC TRBJ2-7 NA TRBD1 TRBV5-6
CASSLDRGNQPQHF TGTGCCAGCAGCTTAGACAGGGGCAATCAGCCCCAGCATTTT TRBJ1-5 NA NA TRBV11-2
CSARTSGRQTQYF TGCAGCGCCAGGACTAGCGGGAGGCAAACGCAGTATTTT TRBJ2-3 once TRBD2 TRBV29-1
CSVVPGQGANEQFF TGCAGCGTCGTCCCGGGCCAGGGGGCTAATGAGCAGTTCTTC TRBJ2-1 NA TRBD1 TRBV29-1
CATALAQGPTATGELFF TGTGCCACAGCATTGGCGCAGGGTCCCACCGCCACCGGGGAGCTGTTTTTT TRBJ2-2 NA NA TRBV14
CASSPQGVHEAFF TGTGCCAGCAGCCCCCAGGGGGTCCATGAAGCTTTCTTT TRBJ1-1 NA TRBD1 TRBV7-6
CASSLLWVARAGELFF TGTGCCAGCAGTTTATTGTGGGTAGCGCGAGCCGGGGAGCTGTTTTTT TRBJ2-2 few NA TRBV28
CASSVPGQSSPNEKLFF TGTGCCAGCAGTGTTCCGGGACAGTCTTCGCCTAATGAAAAACTGTTTTTT TRBJ1-4 NA TRBD1 TRBV25-1
CASSGQGLRTQYF TGTGCCAGCAGTGGCCAGGGATTGAGGACCCAGTACTTC TRBJ2-5 once NA TRBV28
CSVVPGLDDTGELFF TGCAGCGTCGTCCCGGGACTAGATGACACCGGGGAGCTGTTTTTT TRBJ2-2 once TRBD2 TRBV29-1
CASSPKNREIQETQYF TGTGCCAGCAGCCCAAAAAACAGGGAAATACAAGAGACCCAGTACTTC TRBJ2-5 NA NA TRBV7-8
CASSEGGPPYEQYF TGCGCCAGCAGTGAGGGGGGCCCTCCCTACGAGCAGTACTTC TRBJ2-7 NA NA TRBV10-1
CASSGEGDTQYF TGTGCCAGCAGTGGAGAGGGAGATACGCAGTATTTT TRBJ2-3 NA NA TRBV2
CASSLQGGPYNEQFF TGTGCCAGCAGTTTACAGGGGGGTCCCTACAATGAGCAGTTCTTC TRBJ2-1 NA NA TRBV27
CASSPGTEDYGYTF TGTGCCAGCAGCCCTGGGACAGAAGACTATGGCTACACCTTC TRBJ1-2 NA TRBD1 TRBV9
CAWTRTGGLREKLFF TGTGCCTGGACCAGAACAGGGGGCCTTAGGGAAAAACTGTTTTTT TRBJ1-4 NA TRBD1 TRBV30
CASSFFVYSPTYEQYF TGTGCCAGCAGTTTTTTCGTCTACTCACCGACCTACGAGCAGTACTTC TRBJ2-7 NA NA TRBV27
CASSKGAWGNQPQHF TGTGCCAGCAGTAAGGGGGCCTGGGGCAATCAGCCCCAGCATTTT TRBJ1-5 few TRBD1 TRBV28
CASGTGTGDEQYF TGTGCTAGTGGTACCGGGACAGGGGACGAGCAGTACTTC TRBJ2-7 NA TRBD1 TRBV12-5